The text below deals with one T cell receptor beta chain. CDR1 is MNHEY, CDR2 SMNVEV, per germline (reference sequence). CDR3 size: 15 residues. The J segment lost 4 bases and the V segment lost 5 bases, leaving 9 bases of the junction unmatched. The source of the sample is a study of blood T cell repertoires in COVID-19. The data were produced by immunoSEQ multiplex PCR, yet TCRdb's version contains in-frame clones alone and is incomplete. The table lists some 170,000 clones, around four fifths of them singletons. Source material: peripheral blood. The receptor comes from a woman aged 35 to 49 with COVID-19, enrolled during active disease. V and J are TRBV27 and TRBJ1-2, with TRBD1 matching 8 bases. This CDR3 is CASSLTGDRSYGYTF. CDR3 DNA sequence: TGTGCCAGCAGTCTGACAGGGGACCGGAGCTATGGCTACACCTTC.